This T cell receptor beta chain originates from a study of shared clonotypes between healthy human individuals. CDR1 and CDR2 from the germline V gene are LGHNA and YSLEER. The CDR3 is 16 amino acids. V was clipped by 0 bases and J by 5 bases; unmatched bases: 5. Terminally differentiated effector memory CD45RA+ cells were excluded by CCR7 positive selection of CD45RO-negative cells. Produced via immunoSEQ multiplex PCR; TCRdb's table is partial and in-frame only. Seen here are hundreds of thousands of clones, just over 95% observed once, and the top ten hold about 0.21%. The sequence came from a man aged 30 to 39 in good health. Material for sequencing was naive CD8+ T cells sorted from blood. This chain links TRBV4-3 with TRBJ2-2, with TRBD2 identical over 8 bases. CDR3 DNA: TGCGCCAGCAGCCAAGATCCCACGGGAGGGACCGGGGAGCTGTTTTTT. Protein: CASSQDPTGGTGELFF.